The 7 T cell receptor beta chains reported below all come from one sample, sequenced in a study of OX40 agonist ivuxolimab in advanced cancers. The data were produced by immunoSEQ multiplex PCR, yet TCRdb's version contains in-frame clones alone and is incomplete. The repertoire consists of fewer than 100,000 clones, with around nine tenths occurring once and the leading ten covering approximately 0.8%. Sequences were derived from CD4+ or CD8+ T cells sorted from blood, sampled in a trial of the OX40 agonist ivuxolimab. All receptors come from an adult with an advanced solid tumor such as melanoma, head and neck, liver or kidney cancer.

In DNA form, the CDR3 reads TGTGCCAGCAGGACACACAATGAGCAGTTCTTC. This encodes CASRTHNEQFF. V is TRBV7-9 and J is TRBJ2-1; no definite D call. Trimming left V 6 bases short and J 5 bases short, with 5 bases between. The CDR3 loop spans 11 amino acids. Germline V gives CDR1 SEHNR, CDR2 FQNEAQ (reference sequence).

Only one count was recorded for this clone. The chain recombines TRBV5-1 with TRBJ1-3, with a tentative D call TRBD1 (6 bases). From germline, CDR1 is SGHRS and CDR2 YFSETQ. Trimming removed 4 bases from V and 2 bases from J, with 10 bases in between. This CDR3 is built from 14 residues. The DNA of the CDR3 is TGCGCCAGCAGCCTCGACAGGACTGGAAACACCATATATTTT. Encoded protein: CASSLDRTGNTIYF.

J is TRBJ2-3 and V is TRBV19, with 7 nucleotides matching TRBD1. The germline gives CDR1 LNHDA, CDR2 SQIVND (reference sequence). V shed 2 bases, J shed 0 bases, and the junction held 2 bases outside the gene matches. This CDR3 region has 15 residues. This CDR3 is CASSIQGVSTDTQYF. CDR3 bases: TGTGCCAGTAGTATACAGGGGGTTAGCACAGATACGCAGTATTTT.

The genes are TRBV2 and TRBJ1-4; D may be TRBD1 (6 bases). This CDR3 contains 15 residues. The V end lost 7 bases, the J end lost 5 bases, and 17 bases lay between the germline ends. Germline lookup yields CDR1 SNHLY and CDR2 FYNNEI. This CDR3 is CASTQSRGQNEKLFF. For the CDR3, the DNA is TGTGCCAGCACCCAGTCCCGGGGGCAAAATGAAAAACTGTTTTTT.

The J gene is TRBJ1-1, the V gene TRBV14; 8 bases match TRBD1. This CDR3 comprises 14 residues. J lost 3 bases, V lost 5 bases, and 5 bases had no gene match. Per the germline V gene, CDR1 is SGHDN and CDR2 is FVKESK. The CDR3 DNA reads as TGTGCCAGCAGCGCCCAGGGGGCTCACACTGAAGCTTTCTTT. It translates to CASSAQGAHTEAFF.

This sequence joins TRBV6-6 and TRBJ2-7, with 10 bases lining up with TRBD1. CDR1 and CDR2 from the germline V gene are MNHNY and SVGAGI (reference sequence). CDR3 length: 15 amino acids. The V gene end was trimmed by 7 bases and the J gene end by 3 bases; junction bases not matched to a gene: 9. CDR3 region: CASTDGQGGVYEQYF. CDR3 DNA: TGTGCCAGCACCGACGGACAGGGGGGAGTCTACGAGCAGTACTTC.

A single count supports this clone. The chain has TRBV28 and TRBJ1-5; 9 bases fit TRBD1. CDR1 is MDHEN and CDR2 is SYDVKM in the germline V gene. The V gene end was trimmed by 6 bases and the J gene end by 3 bases; junction bases not matched to a gene: 9. This CDR3 contains 16 residues. The CDR3 DNA reads as TGTGCCAGCAGCCGAAACAGGGGGCTCTTCAATCAGCCCCAGCATTTT. Amino acid sequence: CASSRNRGLFNQPQHF.